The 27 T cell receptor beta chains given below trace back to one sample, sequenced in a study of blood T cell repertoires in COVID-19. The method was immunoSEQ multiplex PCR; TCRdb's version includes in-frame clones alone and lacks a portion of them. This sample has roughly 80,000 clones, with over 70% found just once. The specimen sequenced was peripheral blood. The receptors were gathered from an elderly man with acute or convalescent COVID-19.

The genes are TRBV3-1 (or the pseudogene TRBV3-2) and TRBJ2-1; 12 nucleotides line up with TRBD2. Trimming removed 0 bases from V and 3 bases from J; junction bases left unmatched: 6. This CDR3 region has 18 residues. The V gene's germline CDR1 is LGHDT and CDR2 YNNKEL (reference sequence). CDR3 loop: CASSQESLAGGFYNEQFF. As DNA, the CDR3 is TGTGCCAGCAGCCAAGAGTCACTAGCGGGGGGTTTCTACAATGAGCAGTTCTTC.

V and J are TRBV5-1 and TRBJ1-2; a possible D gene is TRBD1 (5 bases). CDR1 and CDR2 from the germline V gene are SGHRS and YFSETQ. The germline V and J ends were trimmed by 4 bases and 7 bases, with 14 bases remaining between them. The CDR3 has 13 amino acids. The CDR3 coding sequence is TGCGCCAGCAGCCTAAGGGGTGACGCTGGCTACACCTTC. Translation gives CASSLRGDAGYTF.

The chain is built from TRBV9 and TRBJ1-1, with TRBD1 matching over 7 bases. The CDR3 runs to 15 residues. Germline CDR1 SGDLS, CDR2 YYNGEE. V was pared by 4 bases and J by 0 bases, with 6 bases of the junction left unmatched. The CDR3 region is CASSSYRGVNTEAFF. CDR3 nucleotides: TGTGCCAGCAGCTCGTACAGGGGAGTGAACACTGAAGCTTTCTTT.

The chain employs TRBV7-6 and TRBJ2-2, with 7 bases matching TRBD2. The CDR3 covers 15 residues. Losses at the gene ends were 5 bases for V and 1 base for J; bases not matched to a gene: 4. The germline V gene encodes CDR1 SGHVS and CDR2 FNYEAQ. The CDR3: CASSQRGGNTGELFF. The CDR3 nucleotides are TGTGCCAGCAGCCAGCGGGGAGGGAACACCGGGGAGCTGTTTTTT.

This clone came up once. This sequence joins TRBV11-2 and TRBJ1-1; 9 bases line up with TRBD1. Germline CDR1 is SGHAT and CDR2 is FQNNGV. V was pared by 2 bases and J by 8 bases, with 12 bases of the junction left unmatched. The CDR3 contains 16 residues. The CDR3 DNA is TGTGCCAGCAGCTTAAGGCCGGGACAGGGTTCAGCCGAAGCTTTCTTT. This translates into CASSLRPGQGSAEAFF.

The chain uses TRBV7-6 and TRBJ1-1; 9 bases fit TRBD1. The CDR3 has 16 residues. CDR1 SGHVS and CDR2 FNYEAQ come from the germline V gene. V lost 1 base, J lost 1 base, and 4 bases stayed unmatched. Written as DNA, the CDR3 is TGTGCCAGCAGCTTAGGGACAGGGGCTGCGAACACTGAAGCTTTCTTT. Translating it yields CASSLGTGAANTEAFF.

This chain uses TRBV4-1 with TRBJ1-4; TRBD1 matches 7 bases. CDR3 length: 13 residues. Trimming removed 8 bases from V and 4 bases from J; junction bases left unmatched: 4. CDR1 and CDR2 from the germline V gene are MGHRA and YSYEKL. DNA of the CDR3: TGCGCCAGCTCAGGGGGAATTAATGAAAAACTGTTTTTT. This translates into CASSGGINEKLFF.

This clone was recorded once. CDR3 protein: CASSLQGADQPQHF. CDR3 nucleotide sequence: TGTGCCAGCAGCTTACAGGGGGCTGATCAGCCCCAGCATTTT. The chain joins TRBV7-9 to TRBJ1-5; 8 bases agree with TRBD1. V lost 2 bases and J lost 5; bases outside the gene matches: 2. The CDR3 consists of 14 residues. Germline CDR1 SEHNR, CDR2 FQNEAQ (reference sequence).

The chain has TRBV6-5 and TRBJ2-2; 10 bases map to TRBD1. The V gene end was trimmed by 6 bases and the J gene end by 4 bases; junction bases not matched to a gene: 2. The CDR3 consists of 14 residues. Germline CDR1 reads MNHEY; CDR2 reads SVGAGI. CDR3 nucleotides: TGTGCCAGCAGGCGGACAGGGGGCACCGGGGAGCTGTTTTTT. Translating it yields CASRRTGGTGELFF.

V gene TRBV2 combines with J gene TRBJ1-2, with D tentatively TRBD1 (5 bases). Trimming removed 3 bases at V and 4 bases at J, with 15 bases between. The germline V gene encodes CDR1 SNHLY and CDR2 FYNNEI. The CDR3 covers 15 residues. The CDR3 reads CASSDRQGTGYGYTF. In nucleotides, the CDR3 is TGTGCCAGCAGTGATAGGCAGGGCACAGGCTATGGCTACACCTTC.

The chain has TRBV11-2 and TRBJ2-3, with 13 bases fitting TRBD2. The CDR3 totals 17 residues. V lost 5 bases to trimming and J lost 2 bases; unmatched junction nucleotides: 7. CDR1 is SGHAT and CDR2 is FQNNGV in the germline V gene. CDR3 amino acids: CASSTRTSGGLTDTQYF. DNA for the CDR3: TGTGCCAGCAGCACTAGGACTAGCGGGGGACTCACAGATACGCAGTATTTT.

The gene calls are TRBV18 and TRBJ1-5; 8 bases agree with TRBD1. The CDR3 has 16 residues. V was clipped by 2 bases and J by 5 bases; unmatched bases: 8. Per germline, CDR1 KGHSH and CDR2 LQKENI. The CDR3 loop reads CASSPRETGAYQPQHF. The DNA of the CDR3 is TGTGCCAGCTCACCAAGGGAGACAGGGGCCTATCAGCCCCAGCATTTT. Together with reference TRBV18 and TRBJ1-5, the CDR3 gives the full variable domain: NAGVMQNPRHLVRRRGQEARLRCSPMKGHSHVYWYRQLPEEGLKFMVYLQKENIIDESGMPKERFSAEFPKEGPSILRIQQVVRGDSAAYFCASSPRETGAYQPQHFGDGTRLSIL.

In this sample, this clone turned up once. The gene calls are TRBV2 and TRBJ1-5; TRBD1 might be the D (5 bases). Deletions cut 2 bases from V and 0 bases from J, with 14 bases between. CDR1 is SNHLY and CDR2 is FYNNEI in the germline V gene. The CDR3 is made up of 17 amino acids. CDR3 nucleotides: TGTGCCAGCAGTGAATGGGGGACTTACAATAGCAATCAGCCCCAGCATTTT. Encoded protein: CASSEWGTYNSNQPQHF.

The DNA of the CDR3 is TGTGCCAGTAGTATTCGGGTCCATTCGCTGAATGAGCAGTTCTTC. Its translation: CASSIRVHSLNEQFF. The chain carries TRBV19 and TRBJ2-1; D remains unclear. Germline loops: CDR1 LNHDA, CDR2 SQIVND (reference sequence). The CDR3 is 15 amino acids. V dropped 3 bases and J dropped 7 bases, with 16 bases sitting between them.

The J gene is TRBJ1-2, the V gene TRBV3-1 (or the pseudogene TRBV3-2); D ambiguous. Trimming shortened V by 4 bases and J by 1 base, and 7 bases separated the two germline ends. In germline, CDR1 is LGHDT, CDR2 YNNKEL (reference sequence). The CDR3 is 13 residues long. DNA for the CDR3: TGTGCCAGCAGCCGCGCCCTTAACTATGGCTACACCTTC. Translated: CASSRALNYGYTF.

CDR3 residues: CASSRTGYNQPQHF. The CDR3 DNA sequence: TGTGCCAGCAGCCGTACAGGTTACAATCAGCCCCAGCATTTT. The chain has TRBV9 and TRBJ1-5; D perhaps matches TRBD1 (5 bases). V lost 4 bases and J 3 bases, leaving 11 bases between the germline ends. CDR1 is SGDLS, CDR2 YYNGEE, per germline. The CDR3 has 14 amino acids.

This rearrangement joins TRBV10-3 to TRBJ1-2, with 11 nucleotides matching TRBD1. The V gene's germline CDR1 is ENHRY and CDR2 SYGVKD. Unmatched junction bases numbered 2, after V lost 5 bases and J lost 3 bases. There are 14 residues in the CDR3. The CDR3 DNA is TGTGCCATCAGTCCGGGACAGGGGGACTATGGCTACACCTTC. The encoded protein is CAISPGQGDYGYTF.

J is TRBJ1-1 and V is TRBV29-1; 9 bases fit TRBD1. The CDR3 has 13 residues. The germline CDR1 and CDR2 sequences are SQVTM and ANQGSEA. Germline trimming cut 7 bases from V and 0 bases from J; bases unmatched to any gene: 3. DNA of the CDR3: TGCAGCGCCGACAGGGGGATGAACACTGAAGCTTTCTTT. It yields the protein CSADRGMNTEAFF.

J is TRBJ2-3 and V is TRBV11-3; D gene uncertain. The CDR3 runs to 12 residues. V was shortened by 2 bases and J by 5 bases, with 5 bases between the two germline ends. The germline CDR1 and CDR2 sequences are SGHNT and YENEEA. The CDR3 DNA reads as TGTGCCAGCAGCTTACTAGAAGATACGCAGTATTTT. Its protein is CASSLLEDTQYF. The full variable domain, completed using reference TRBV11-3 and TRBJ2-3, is EAGVVQSPRYKIIEKKQPVAFWCNPISGHNTLYWYLQNLGQGPELLIRYENEEAVDDSQLPKDRFSAERLKGVDSTLKIQPAELGDSAVYLCASSLLEDTQYFGPGTRLTVL.

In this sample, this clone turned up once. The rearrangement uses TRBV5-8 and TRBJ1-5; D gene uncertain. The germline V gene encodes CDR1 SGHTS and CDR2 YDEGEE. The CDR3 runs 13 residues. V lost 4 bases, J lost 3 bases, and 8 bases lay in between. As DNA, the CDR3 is TGTGCCAGCAGCCCGGAGCCCAATCAGCCCCAGCATTTT. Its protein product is CASSPEPNQPQHF.

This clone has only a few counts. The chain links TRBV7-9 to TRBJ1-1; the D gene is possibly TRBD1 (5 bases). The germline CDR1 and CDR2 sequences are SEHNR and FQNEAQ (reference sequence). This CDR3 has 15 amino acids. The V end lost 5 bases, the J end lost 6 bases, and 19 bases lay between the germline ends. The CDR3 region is CASSLRAPGLAEAFF. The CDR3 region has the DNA TGTGCCAGCAGCCTCCGCGCGCCAGGGTTGGCTGAAGCTTTCTTT.

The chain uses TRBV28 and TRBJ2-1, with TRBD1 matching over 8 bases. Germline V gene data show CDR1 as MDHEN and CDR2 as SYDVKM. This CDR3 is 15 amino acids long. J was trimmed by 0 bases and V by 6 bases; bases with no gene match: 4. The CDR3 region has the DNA TGTGCCAGCAGCTCCGGGACAGGCTCCTACAATGAGCAGTTCTTC. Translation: CASSSGTGSYNEQFF.

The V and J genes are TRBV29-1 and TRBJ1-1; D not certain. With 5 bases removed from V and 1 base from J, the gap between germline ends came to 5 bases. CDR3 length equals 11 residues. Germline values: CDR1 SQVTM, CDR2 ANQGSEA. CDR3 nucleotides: TGCAGCGTTTTTCGGAACACTGAAGCTTTCTTT. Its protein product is CSVFRNTEAFF. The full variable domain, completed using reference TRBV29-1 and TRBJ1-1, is SAVISQKPSRDICQRGTSLTIQCQVDSQVTMMFWYRQQPGQSLTLIATANQGSEATYESGFVIDKFPISRPNLTFSTLTVSNMSPEDSSIYLCSVFRNTEAFFGQGTRLTVV.

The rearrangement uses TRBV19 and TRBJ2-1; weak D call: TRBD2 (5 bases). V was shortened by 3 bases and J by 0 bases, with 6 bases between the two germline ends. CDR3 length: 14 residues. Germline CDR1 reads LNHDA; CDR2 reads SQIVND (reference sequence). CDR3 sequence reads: CASSIGVSYNEQFF. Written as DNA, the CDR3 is TGTGCCAGTAGTATCGGGGTCTCCTACAATGAGCAGTTCTTC.

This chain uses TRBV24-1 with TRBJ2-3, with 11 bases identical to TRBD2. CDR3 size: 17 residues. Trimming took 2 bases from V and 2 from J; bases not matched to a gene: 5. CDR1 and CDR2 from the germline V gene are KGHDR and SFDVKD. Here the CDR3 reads CATSDSKTSGNTDTQYF. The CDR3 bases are TGTGCCACCAGTGATTCAAAGACTAGCGGGAACACAGATACGCAGTATTTT.

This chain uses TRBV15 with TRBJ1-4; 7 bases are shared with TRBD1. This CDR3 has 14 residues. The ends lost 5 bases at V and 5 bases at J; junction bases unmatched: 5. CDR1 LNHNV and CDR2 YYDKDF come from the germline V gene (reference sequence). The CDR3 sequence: CATSAAGGNEKLFF. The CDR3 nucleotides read TGTGCCACCAGCGCGGCAGGGGGGAATGAAAAACTGTTTTTT.

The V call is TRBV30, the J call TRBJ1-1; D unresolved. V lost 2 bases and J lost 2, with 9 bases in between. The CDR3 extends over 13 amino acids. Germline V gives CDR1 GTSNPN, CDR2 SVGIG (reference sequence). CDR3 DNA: TGTGCCTGGAGTCAGGAAGCAAACACTGAAGCTTTCTTT. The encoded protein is CAWSQEANTEAFF.